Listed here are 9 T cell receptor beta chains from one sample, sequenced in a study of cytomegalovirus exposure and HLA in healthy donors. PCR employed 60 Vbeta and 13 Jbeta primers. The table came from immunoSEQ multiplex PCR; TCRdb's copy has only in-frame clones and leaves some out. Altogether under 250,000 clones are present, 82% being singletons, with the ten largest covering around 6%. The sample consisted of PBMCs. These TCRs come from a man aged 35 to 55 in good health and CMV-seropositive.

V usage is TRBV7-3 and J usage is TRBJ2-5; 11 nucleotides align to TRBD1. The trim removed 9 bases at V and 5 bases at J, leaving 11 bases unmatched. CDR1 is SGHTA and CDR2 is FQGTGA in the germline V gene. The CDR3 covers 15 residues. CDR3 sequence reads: CASALGQGALETQYF. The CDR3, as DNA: TGTGCCAGTGCTTTAGGACAGGGGGCTTTGGAGACCCAGTACTTC.

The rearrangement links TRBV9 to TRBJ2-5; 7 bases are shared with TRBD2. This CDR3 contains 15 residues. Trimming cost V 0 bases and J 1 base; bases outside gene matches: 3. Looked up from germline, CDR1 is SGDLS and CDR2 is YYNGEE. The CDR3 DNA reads TGTGCCAGCAGCGTAGATCCTAGCGGCCAAGAGACCCAGTACTTC. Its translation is CASSVDPSGQETQYF.

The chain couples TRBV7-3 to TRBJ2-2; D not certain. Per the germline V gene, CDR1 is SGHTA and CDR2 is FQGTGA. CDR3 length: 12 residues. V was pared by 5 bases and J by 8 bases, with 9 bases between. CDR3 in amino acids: CASSLSTGELFF. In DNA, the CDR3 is TGTGCCAGCAGCCTGTCGACAGGGGAGCTGTTTTTT.

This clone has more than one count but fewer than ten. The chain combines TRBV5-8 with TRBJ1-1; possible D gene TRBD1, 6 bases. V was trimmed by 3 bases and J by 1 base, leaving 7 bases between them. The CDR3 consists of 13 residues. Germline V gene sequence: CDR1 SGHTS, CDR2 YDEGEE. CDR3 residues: CASSSGQNTEAFF. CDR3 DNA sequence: TGTGCCAGCAGCTCGGGACAGAACACTGAAGCTTTCTTT.

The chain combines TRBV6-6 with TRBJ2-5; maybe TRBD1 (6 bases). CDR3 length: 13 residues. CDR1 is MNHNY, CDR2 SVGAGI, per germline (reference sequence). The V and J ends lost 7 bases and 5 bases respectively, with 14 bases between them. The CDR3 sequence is CASKAGEGETQYF. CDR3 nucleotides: TGTGCCAGCAAGGCAGGGGAAGGGGAGACCCAGTACTTC.

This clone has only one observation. The chain's CDR3 is CASSDPGQGTYEQYF. The CDR3, as DNA: TGTGCCAGCAGTGACCCGGGACAGGGTACCTACGAGCAGTACTTC. The chain joins TRBV25-1 to TRBJ2-7; 9 positions agree with TRBD1. The CDR3 has 15 amino acids. V was clipped by 3 bases and J by 2 bases; unmatched bases: 5. The germline V gene encodes CDR1 MGHDK and CDR2 SYGVNS.

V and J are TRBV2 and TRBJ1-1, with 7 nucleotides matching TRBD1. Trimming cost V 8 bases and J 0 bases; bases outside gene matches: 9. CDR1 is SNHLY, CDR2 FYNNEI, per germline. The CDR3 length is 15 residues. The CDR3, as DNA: TGTGCCAGCCAAACCTGGGGACAGATGAACACTGAAGCTTTCTTT. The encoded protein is CASQTWGQMNTEAFF.

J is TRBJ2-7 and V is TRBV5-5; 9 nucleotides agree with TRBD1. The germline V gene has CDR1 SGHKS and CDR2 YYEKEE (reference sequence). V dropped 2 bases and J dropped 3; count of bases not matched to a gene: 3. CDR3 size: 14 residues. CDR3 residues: CASSLGGQGYEQYV. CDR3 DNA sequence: TGTGCCAGCAGCTTAGGGGGACAGGGCTACGAGCAGTACGTC.

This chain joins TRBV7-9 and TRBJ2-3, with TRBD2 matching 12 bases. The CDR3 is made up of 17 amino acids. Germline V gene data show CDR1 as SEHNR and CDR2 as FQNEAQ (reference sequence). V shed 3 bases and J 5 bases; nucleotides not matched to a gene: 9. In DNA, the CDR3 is TGTGCCAGCAGCTTCTCCTCCCCGGGACTAGCGGGAGATACGCAGTATTTT. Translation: CASSFSSPGLAGDTQYF.